Below are 26 T cell receptor beta chains sequenced from a single sample in a study of cytomegalovirus exposure and HLA in healthy donors. PCR employed 60 Vbeta and 13 Jbeta primers. Only in-frame clones appear in the TCRdb table, and some are missing; sequencing was by immunoSEQ multiplex PCR. The repertoire has 150,000 or so clones, approximately 76% of them found once; the top ten carry approximately 2%. Sequencing input: PBMCs. These TCRs come from a female donor in good health and CMV-seronegative.

This clone appeared once. V is TRBV5-1 and J is TRBJ2-7, with 7 bases that match TRBD2. J gave up 4 bases and V 7 bases, and 11 bases lay outside the gene matches. The germline V gene encodes CDR1 SGHRS and CDR2 YFSETQ. The CDR3 loop spans 14 amino acids. Here the CDR3 reads CASRGGSDWYEQYF. The CDR3 nucleotides read TGCGCCAGCCGGGGAGGGTCAGACTGGTACGAGCAGTACTTC.

The chain is built from TRBV7-3 and TRBJ1-4; TRBD1 agrees at 10 bases. V trimming: 5 bases; J trimming: 7 bases; junction bases outside the gene matches: 10. The germline CDR1 and CDR2 sequences are SGHTA and FQGTGA. This CDR3 contains 16 residues. As DNA, the CDR3 is TGTGCCAGCAGCCCCCGCCCCCGGGACAGGGGTGAAAAACTGTTTTTT. Its protein product is CASSPRPRDRGEKLFF.

The sample holds a few counts of this clone. V is TRBV6-5 and J is TRBJ1-1; D not certain. Per germline, CDR1 MNHEY and CDR2 SVGAGI. Trimming left V 4 bases short and J 6 bases short, with 9 bases between. CDR3 length: 12 residues. CDR3 bases: TGTGCCAGCAGTTCCCCTCCGGCTGAAGCTTTCTTT. Translation: CASSSPPAEAFF.

Notes on this clone: This sample also contains other DNA sequences that code for the same CDR3. The chain links TRBV27 to TRBJ1-6; D not certain. CDR1 and CDR2 from the germline V gene are MNHEY and SMNVEV (reference sequence). The CDR3 has 16 residues. Trimming removed 2 bases from V and 0 bases from J, with 8 bases in between. CDR3 loop: CASSLNGNSYNSPLHF. As DNA, the CDR3 is TGTGCCAGCAGTTTAAACGGGAACTCCTATAATTCACCCCTCCACTTT.

This chain connects TRBV5-1 to TRBJ2-7; TRBD2 matches 9 bases. Germline V gene sequence: CDR1 SGHRS, CDR2 YFSETQ. V gave up 4 bases and J gave up 2 bases; unmatched junction bases: 7. The CDR3 length is 15 residues. CDR3 sequence: CASSKLTSGTYEQYF. CDR3 DNA sequence: TGCGCCAGCAGCAAACTGACTAGCGGAACCTACGAGCAGTACTTC.

This chain joins TRBV5-6 and TRBJ2-7, with TRBD1 matching over 9 bases. Losses at the gene ends were 0 bases for V and 12 bases for J; bases not matched to a gene: 4. Germline V lookup: CDR1 SGHDT, CDR2 YYEEEE. The CDR3 totals 12 residues. CDR3 sequence (DNA): TGTGCCAGCAGCTTGGGGACAGGGGATCCGTACTTC. This encodes CASSLGTGDPYF.

The rearrangement uses TRBV5-1 and TRBJ1-1; TRBD1 aligns across 7 bases. CDR3 size: 15 residues. The germline gives CDR1 SGHRS, CDR2 YFSETQ. J lost 1 base, V lost 0 bases, and 3 bases had no gene match. The DNA for the CDR3 is TGCGCCAGCAGCTTGGACAGGGGTGGGAACACTGAAGCTTTCTTT. Residues: CASSLDRGGNTEAFF.

This clone was seen only a few times. The V and J genes are TRBV18 and TRBJ2-2; D gene unclear. The germline gives CDR1 KGHSH, CDR2 LQKENI. Trimming took off 3 bases at V and 0 bases at J, with 8 bases between the two ends. CDR3 length: 15 amino acids. Here the CDR3 DNA reads TGTGCCAGCTCACCCCAACAGTCGAACACCGGGGAGCTGTTTTTT. This translates into CASSPQQSNTGELFF.

The genes are TRBV18 and TRBJ1-1, with TRBD1 matching over 11 bases. Trimming at V came to 2 bases and at J to 4 bases, leaving 24 bases not matched to a gene. Germline V gene sequence: CDR1 KGHSH, CDR2 LQKENI. The CDR3 spans 22 residues. CDR3 in amino acids: CASSPDNLVYLGTGGMGTEAFF. The CDR3 DNA follows: TGTGCCAGCTCACCAGACAACCTTGTATACCTAGGGACAGGGGGAATGGGCACTGAAGCTTTCTTT.

For this clone: One end of the junction fails to match germline, which may point to a read error. Here the CDR3 DNA reads TGTGCCAGCGACCCGGGGGATGCCAAAAACAGTCAGTACTTC. Translating it yields CASDPGDAKNSQYF. V gene TRBV2 combines with J gene TRBJ2-4, with a tentative D call TRBD2 (6 bases). This CDR3 is built from 14 residues. Germline CDR1 is SNHLY and CDR2 is FYNNEI.

Of note for this clone: The sample holds other DNA sequences that translate to the same CDR3. V gene TRBV27 combines with J gene TRBJ2-7; 13 nucleotides align to TRBD2. Germline V gene sequence: CDR1 MNHEY, CDR2 SMNVEV (reference sequence). The ends lost 4 bases at V and 4 bases at J; junction bases unmatched: 1. The CDR3 totals 14 residues. The CDR3 loop reads CASSWTSGSYEQYF. The DNA for the CDR3 is TGTGCCAGCAGTTGGACTAGCGGGAGTTACGAGCAGTACTTC.

This clone was detected a few times. V usage is TRBV5-4 and J usage is TRBJ2-3; D possibly corresponds to TRBD2 (5 bases). CDR1 is SGHNT and CDR2 is YYREEE in the germline V gene (reference sequence). V was trimmed by 1 base and J by 6 bases, leaving 15 bases between them. The CDR3 length is 15 residues. CDR3 DNA sequence: TGTGCCAGCAGCTTGAGGTCCCTCTCGGGGGATACGCAGTATTTT. Protein: CASSLRSLSGDTQYF.

The rearrangement joins TRBV23-1 to TRBJ1-1, with TRBD1 matching 7 bases. TRBV23-1 is classed as an ORF, of uncertain function. The J segment lost 6 bases and the V segment lost 4 bases, leaving 14 bases of the junction unmatched. This CDR3 has 16 residues. The CDR3 DNA sequence: TGCGCCAGCAGTCGGATCGGAAGGGGGCAGGGGTCTGAAGCTTTCTTT. Its translation is CASSRIGRGQGSEAFF.

CDR3 in amino acids: CASSFLAGGTGELFF. In nucleotides, the CDR3 is TGCGCCAGCAGCTTCTTAGCGGGAGGGACCGGGGAGCTGTTTTTT. The chain has TRBV5-1 and TRBJ2-2; 11 nucleotides agree with TRBD2. Germline assignment: CDR1 SGHRS and CDR2 YFSETQ. This CDR3 is 15 amino acids long. J gave up 5 bases and V 2 bases, and 2 bases lay outside the gene matches.

This chain's CDR3 is CASGLGALGLASYNEQFF. The CDR3 DNA follows: TGTGCTAGTGGTTTGGGCGCATTGGGACTAGCCTCCTACAATGAGCAGTTCTTC. The chain recombines TRBV12-5 with TRBJ2-1, with TRBD2 matching over 9 bases. CDR1 LGHNT and CDR2 FRNRAP come from the germline V gene. With 1 base clipped from V and 0 bases from J, the junction kept 7 bases outside the gene matches. The CDR3 spans 18 residues.

As regards this clone: In the same sample, other DNA sequences code for this CDR3. The V call is TRBV7-2, the J call TRBJ2-5, with TRBD2 matching 10 bases. The V segment lost 8 bases and the J segment 0 bases; nucleotides outside the gene matches: 15. There are 18 residues in the CDR3. Germline CDR1 is SGHTA and CDR2 is FQGNSA. Here the CDR3 DNA reads TGTGCCAGCTTTGGGACTAGCGAACAAGGAGGGTACCAAGAGACCCAGTACTTC. This translates into CASFGTSEQGGYQETQYF.

This chain links TRBV30 with TRBJ2-2; D might be TRBD2 (5 bases). With 2 bases removed from V and 5 bases from J, the gap between germline ends came to 6 bases. From germline, CDR1 is GTSNPN and CDR2 SVGIG (reference sequence). The CDR3 runs 12 residues. For the CDR3, the DNA is TGTGCCTGGAGTCCGGGGACCGGGGAGCTGTTTTTT. This sequence encodes CAWSPGTGELFF.

This clone has a handful of counts. The V and J genes are TRBV5-1 and TRBJ1-1; D call uncertain. Looked up from germline, CDR1 is SGHRS and CDR2 is YFSETQ. V was trimmed by 6 bases and J by 3 bases, leaving 15 bases between them. The CDR3 is made up of 14 amino acids. CDR3 region: CASNPLPGDTEAFF. Written as DNA, the CDR3 is TGCGCCAGCAATCCTCTTCCGGGTGACACTGAAGCTTTCTTT.

The table lists this clone with a few counts. The J gene is TRBJ1-2, the V gene TRBV11-2, with D perhaps TRBD1 (5 bases). From germline, CDR1 is SGHAT and CDR2 FQNNGV. Trimming cost V 0 bases and J 3 bases, with 11 bases left between them. The CDR3 is 15 residues long. The CDR3 reads CASSLERGEYYGYTF. The CDR3 coding sequence is TGTGCCAGCAGCTTAGAAAGGGGCGAATACTATGGCTACACCTTC.

This clone was observed a single time. The chain carries TRBV10-2 and TRBJ2-1, with TRBD2 identical over 11 bases. The CDR3 sequence is 14 residues long. Germline-derived CDR1 and CDR2 are WSHSY and SAAADI. V gave up 7 bases and J gave up 8 bases; unmatched junction bases: 7. CDR3 protein: CASKPSGGFDEQFF. The CDR3 DNA reads as TGCGCCAGCAAGCCTAGCGGGGGGTTCGATGAGCAGTTCTTC.

The V call is TRBV7-2, the J call TRBJ2-5, with 9 bases that match TRBD1. This CDR3 region has 15 residues. The V gene's germline CDR1 is SGHTA and CDR2 FQGNSA. V was clipped by 5 bases and J by 11 bases; unmatched bases: 15. CDR3: CASSQGTGTPYMQYF. In DNA, the CDR3 is TGTGCCAGCAGCCAAGGGACAGGGACTCCCTATATGCAGTACTTC.

The gene calls are TRBV6-5 and TRBJ1-6; TRBD1 aligns across 10 bases. CDR3 size: 16 residues. The germline V gene has CDR1 MNHEY and CDR2 SVGAGI. The trim removed 1 base at V and 7 bases at J, leaving 4 bases unmatched. CDR3 nucleotide sequence: TGTGCCAGCAGTTACTGGTCGGGACAGGGGAATTCACCCCTCCACTTT. Translated, it gives CASSYWSGQGNSPLHF.

The chain recombines TRBV15 with TRBJ1-1, with unresolved D. The V and J ends lost 3 bases and 3 bases respectively, with 11 bases between them. Germline assignment: CDR1 LNHNV and CDR2 YYDKDF (reference sequence). CDR3 length equals 14 residues. CDR3 coding DNA: TGTGCCACCAGCAGCATTGCCAGTCACACTGAAGCTTTCTTT. Its protein is CATSSIASHTEAFF.

V usage is TRBV6-5 and J usage is TRBJ1-1; D might be TRBD1 (5 bases). The CDR3 loop spans 14 amino acids. Per the germline V gene, CDR1 is MNHEY and CDR2 is SVGAGI. Trimming took 8 bases from V and 1 from J, leaving 14 bases between them. The CDR3 protein is CASRRGQGNTEAFF. CDR3 nucleotide sequence: TGTGCCAGCCGTAGAGGCCAGGGGAACACTGAAGCTTTCTTT.

As concerns this clone: The sample carries other DNA sequences with the same CDR3. The rearrangement uses TRBV5-1 and TRBJ1-5, with TRBD1 matching over 9 bases. Trimming took 4 bases from V and 4 from J; bases not matched to a gene: 6. The CDR3 is 15 residues long. The germline CDR1 and CDR2 sequences are SGHRS and YFSETQ. CDR3 coding DNA: TGCGCCAGCAGCCCGCTAGGGACAGGGAATCAGCCCCAGCATTTT. Its translation: CASSPLGTGNQPQHF.

The chain has TRBV2 and TRBJ2-4; weak D call: TRBD2 (5 bases). CDR1 is SNHLY, CDR2 FYNNEI, per germline. V gave up 3 bases and J gave up 0 bases, with 12 bases separating them. The CDR3 totals 16 residues. The chain's CDR3 is CASSDGERIAKNIQYF. In DNA form, the CDR3 reads TGTGCCAGCAGTGACGGTGAGCGGATAGCCAAAAACATTCAGTACTTC.